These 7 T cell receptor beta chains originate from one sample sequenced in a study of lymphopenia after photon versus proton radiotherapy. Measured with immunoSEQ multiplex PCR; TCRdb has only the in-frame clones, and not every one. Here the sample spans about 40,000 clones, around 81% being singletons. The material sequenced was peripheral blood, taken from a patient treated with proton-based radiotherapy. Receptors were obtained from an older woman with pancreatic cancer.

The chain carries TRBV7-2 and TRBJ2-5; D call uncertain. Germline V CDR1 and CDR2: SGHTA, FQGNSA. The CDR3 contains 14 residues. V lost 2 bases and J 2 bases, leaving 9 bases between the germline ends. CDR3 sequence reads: CASSLMHTQETQYF. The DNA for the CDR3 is TGTGCCAGCAGCTTAATGCACACACAAGAGACCCAGTACTTC.

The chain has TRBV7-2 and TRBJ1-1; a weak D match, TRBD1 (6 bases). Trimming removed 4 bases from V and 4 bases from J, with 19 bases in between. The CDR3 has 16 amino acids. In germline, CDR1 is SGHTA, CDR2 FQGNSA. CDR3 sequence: CASSSRYRVTGTEAFF. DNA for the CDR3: TGTGCCAGCAGCTCTCGCTACAGGGTGACGGGCACTGAAGCTTTCTTT.

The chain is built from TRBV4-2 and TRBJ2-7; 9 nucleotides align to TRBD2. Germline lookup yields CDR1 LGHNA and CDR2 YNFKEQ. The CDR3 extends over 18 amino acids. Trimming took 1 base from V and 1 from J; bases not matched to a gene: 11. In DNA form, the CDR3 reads TGTGCCAGCAGCCAAGTGATCCCCGGCGGGAGGGTATCCTACGAGCAGTACTTC. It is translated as CASSQVIPGGRVSYEQYF.

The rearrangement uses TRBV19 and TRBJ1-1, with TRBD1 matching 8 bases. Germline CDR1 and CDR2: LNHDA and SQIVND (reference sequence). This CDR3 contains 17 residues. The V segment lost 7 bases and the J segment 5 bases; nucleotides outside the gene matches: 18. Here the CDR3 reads CASILQGGRLTRTEAFF. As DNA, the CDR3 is TGTGCCAGTATACTACAGGGGGGAAGGTTAACGAGGACTGAAGCTTTCTTT.

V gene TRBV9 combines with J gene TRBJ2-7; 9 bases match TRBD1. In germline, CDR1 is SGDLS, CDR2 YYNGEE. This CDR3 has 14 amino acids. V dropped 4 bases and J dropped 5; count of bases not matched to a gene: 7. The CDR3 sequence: CASSPWDRENEQYF. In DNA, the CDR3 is TGTGCCAGCAGCCCTTGGGACAGGGAGAACGAGCAGTACTTC.

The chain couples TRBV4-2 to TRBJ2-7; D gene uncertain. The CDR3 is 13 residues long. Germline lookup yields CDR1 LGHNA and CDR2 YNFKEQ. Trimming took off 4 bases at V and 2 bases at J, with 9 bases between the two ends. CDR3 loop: CASSPDGTYEQYF. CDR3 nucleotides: TGTGCCAGCAGCCCAGACGGAACCTACGAGCAGTACTTC.

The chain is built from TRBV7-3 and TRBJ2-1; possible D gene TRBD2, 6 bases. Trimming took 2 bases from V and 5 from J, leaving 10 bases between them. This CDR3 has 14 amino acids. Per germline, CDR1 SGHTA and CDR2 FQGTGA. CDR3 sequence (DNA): TGTGCCAGCAGCTTAGCGGGATATAACAATGAGCAGTTCTTC. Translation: CASSLAGYNNEQFF.